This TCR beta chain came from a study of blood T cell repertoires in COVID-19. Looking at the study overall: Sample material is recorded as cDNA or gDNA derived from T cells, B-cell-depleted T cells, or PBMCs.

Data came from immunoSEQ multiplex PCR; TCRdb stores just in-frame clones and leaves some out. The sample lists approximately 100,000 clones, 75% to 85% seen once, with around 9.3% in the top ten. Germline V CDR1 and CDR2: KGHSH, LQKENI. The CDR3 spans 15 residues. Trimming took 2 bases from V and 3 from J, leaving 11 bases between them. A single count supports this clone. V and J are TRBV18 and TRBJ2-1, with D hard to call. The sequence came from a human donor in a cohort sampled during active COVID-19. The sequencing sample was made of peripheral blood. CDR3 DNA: TGTGCCAGCTCACCATTTTTTGTTCTCTACAATGAGCAGTTCTTC. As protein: CASSPFFVLYNEQFF.